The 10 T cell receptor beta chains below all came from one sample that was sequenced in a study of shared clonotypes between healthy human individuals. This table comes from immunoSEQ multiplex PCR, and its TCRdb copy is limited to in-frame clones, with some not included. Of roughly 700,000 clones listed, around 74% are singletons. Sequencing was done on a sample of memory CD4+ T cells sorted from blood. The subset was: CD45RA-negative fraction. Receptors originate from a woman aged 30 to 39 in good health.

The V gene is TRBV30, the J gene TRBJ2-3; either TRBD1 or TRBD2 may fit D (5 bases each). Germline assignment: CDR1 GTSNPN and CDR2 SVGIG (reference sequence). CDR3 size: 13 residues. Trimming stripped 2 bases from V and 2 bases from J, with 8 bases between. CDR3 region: CAWSIGTTDTQYF. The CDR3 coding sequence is TGTGCCTGGAGTATCGGGACCACAGATACGCAGTATTTT.

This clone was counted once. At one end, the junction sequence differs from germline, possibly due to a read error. CDR3 in amino acids: CASSRGQSSNF. DNA of the CDR3: TGTGCCAGCAGCCGAGGACAGAGCTCGAACTTC. The chain combines TRBV28 with TRBJ2-4; TRBD1 is a possible D gene (6 bases). Germline assignment: CDR1 MDHEN and CDR2 SYDVKM. The CDR3 runs 11 residues.

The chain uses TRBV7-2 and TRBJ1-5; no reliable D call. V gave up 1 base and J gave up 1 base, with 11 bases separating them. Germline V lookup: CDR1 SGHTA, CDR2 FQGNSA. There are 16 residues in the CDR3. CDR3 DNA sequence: TGTGCCAGCAGCTTAGGGGCTTTATTGAGCAATCAGCCCCAGCATTTT. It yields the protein CASSLGALLSNQPQHF.

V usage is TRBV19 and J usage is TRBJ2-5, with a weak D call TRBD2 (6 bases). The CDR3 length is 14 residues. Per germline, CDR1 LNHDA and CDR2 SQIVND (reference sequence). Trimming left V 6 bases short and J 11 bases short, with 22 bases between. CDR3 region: CASRIRVAGGEQYF. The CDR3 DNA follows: TGTGCCAGTAGAATCAGGGTGGCAGGAGGGGAGCAGTACTTC.

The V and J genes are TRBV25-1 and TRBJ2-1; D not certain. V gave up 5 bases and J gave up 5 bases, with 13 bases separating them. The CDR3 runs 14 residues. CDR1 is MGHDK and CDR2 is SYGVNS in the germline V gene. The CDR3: CASSLEEGHNEQFF. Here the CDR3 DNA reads TGTGCCAGCAGTTTAGAAGAAGGACACAATGAGCAGTTCTTC. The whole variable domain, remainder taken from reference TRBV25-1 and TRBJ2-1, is EADIYQTPRYLVIGTGKKITLECSQTMGHDKMYWYQQDPGMELHLIHYSYGVNSTEKGDLSSESTVSRIRTEHFPLTLESARPSHTSQYLCASSLEEGHNEQFFGPGTRLTVL.

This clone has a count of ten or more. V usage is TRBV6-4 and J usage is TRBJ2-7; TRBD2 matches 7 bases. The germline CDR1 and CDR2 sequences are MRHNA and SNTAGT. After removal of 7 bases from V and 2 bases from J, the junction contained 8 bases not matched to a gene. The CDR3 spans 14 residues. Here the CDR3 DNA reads TGTGCCAGCACCGGTAGCGGGCGGACCTACGAGCAGTACTTC. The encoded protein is CASTGSGRTYEQYF.

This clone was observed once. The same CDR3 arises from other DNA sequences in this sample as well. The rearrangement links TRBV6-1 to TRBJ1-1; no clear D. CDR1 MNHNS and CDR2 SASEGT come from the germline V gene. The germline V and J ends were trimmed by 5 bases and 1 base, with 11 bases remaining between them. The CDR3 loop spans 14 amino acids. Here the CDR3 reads CASSSRGGNTEAFF. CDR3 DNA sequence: TGTGCCAGCAGTTCCCGAGGAGGGAACACTGAAGCTTTCTTT.

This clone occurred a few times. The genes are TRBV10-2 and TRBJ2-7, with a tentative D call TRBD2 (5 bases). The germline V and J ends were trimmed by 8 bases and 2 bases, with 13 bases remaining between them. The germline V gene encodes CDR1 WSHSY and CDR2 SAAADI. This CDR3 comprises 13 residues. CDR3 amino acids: CASLRGQAYEQYF. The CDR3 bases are TGCGCCAGCCTTCGAGGGCAGGCCTACGAGCAGTACTTC.

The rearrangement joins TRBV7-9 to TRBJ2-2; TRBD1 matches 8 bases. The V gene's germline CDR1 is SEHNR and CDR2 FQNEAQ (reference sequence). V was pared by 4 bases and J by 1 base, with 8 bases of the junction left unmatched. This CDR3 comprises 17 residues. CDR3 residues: CASSSTPGQGNTGELFF. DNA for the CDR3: TGTGCCAGCAGCTCGACACCCGGACAGGGGAACACCGGGGAGCTGTTTTTT.

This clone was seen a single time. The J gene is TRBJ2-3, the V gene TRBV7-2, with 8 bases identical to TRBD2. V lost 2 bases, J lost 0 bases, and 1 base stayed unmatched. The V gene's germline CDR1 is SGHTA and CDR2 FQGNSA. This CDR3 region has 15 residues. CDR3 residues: CASSLTSGSTDTQYF. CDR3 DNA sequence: TGTGCCAGCAGCTTAACTAGCGGAAGCACAGATACGCAGTATTTT.